This record looks at one TCR beta chain sequence and its context. The data are from a study of T cells after yellow fever vaccination. The overall study: For low cell numbers, libraries were made with SMART-Seq v4 Ultra Low Input.

Template switching by 5'RACE produced TCR cDNA, adding a universal primer site and UMIs. TCRdb analysed the 5' RACE reads with MiXCR anew, one entry per CDR3 protein. This table has 300,000 to 350,000 distinct CDR3 sequences, about 10% appearing once. CDR1 is SGHTA, CDR2 FQGNSA, per germline. This CDR3 has 15 residues. V was pared by 3 bases and J by 8 bases, with 20 bases between. The sample was CD4+ T cells sorted from PBMCs, taken 45 days after the yellow fever booster vaccination. The chain joins TRBV7-2 to TRBJ2-7, with D unclear. The TCR was taken from a man aged 18 to 35 who received the YFV17D yellow fever vaccine. CDR3 loop: CASSLLQSRPLKQYF. CDR3 nucleotides: TGTGCCAGCAGCTTGTTACAATCGCGACCGCTGAAGCAGTACTTC.